This paragraph covers one T cell receptor (beta chain) sequence. The antigen is not known. Naive CD8 isolation took CD45RO-negative cells positively selected for CCR7 and excluded terminally differentiated effector memory CD45RA+ cells. This sample was included in a study of shared clonotypes between healthy human individuals. Study-level findings and limits: An anticipated effect of sequencing depth on clonotype sharing among donors was recognized. The study found 4.5% to 6% of naive CD4 clonotypes shared across a handful of donors.

Here immunoSEQ multiplex PCR was the method, and the copy in TCRdb shows in-frame clones only, minus some. This sample has around 640,000 clones, with around 96% found just once. This CDR3 has 15 residues. V lost 5 bases, J lost 2 bases, and 16 bases lay in between. Germline V gene sequence: CDR1 LNHDA, CDR2 SQIVND (reference sequence). The source material was naive CD8+ T cells sorted from blood. This chain joins TRBV19 and TRBJ2-7, with D perhaps TRBD1 (6 bases). This clonotype was sampled from a woman in her twenties or thirties in good health. The CDR3 DNA reads TGTGCCAGTAGTGGGGGACAAACGCACCCCTACGAGCAGTACTTC. Translation: CASSGGQTHPYEQYF.